This entry describes one TCR beta chain. Its antigen is not identified. CDR3 length equals 17 residues. The V gene end was trimmed by 0 bases and the J gene end by 4 bases; junction bases not matched to a gene: 6. Germline V gives CDR1 ENHRY, CDR2 SYGVKD. The record originates from a study of identical twins. Regarding the study as a whole: The study reached conclusions through statistical analysis that was cross-sectional, not following the same donors.

The authors used template switching to add a universal primer site and gave cDNA unique molecular identifiers. MiXCR, run by TCRdb on the 5' RACE reads, gives a single entry per CDR3 protein. Of 220,000 or so distinct CDR3 sequences listed, roughly 7% are singletons. The data also belong to a second study, concerning yellow fever vaccine responses in identical twins.

Sequencing was performed on memory (CD45RO+) T cells sorted from blood. V and J are TRBV10-3 and TRBJ2-1, with TRBD2 identical over 10 bases. This receptor was identified in a woman between 18 and 30 years old in good health. The CDR3 reads CAISESLAGGPYNEQFF. In DNA, the CDR3 is TGTGCCATCAGTGAGTCTTTAGCGGGGGGCCCTTACAATGAGCAGTTCTTC.